The rows below give T cell receptor beta chains drawn from one sample of a study of cytomegalovirus exposure and HLA in healthy donors. Assay: immunoSEQ multiplex PCR; the TCRdb copy retains only in-frame clones and omits some. The sample contains roughly 190,000 clones, 75% to 85% of which appear only once. Input material: PBMCs. All receptors derive from a woman between 18 and 29 years old in good health and CMV-seronegative. Both conserved end residues are part of each CDR3. The D gene is left open where the match is weak. Clone size is not always given. Where it is, it says once, few, many or a class for expanded clones.

size | J | D | V | DNA | CDR3
NA | TRBJ2-7 | TRBD2 | TRBV28 | TGTGCCAGCAGTCCTACTCTAGCGGGAGTCACCTACGAGCAGTACTTC | CASSPTLAGVTYEQYF
NA | TRBJ2-2 | TRBD2 | TRBV5-6 | TGTGCCAGCAGCAAAAAAACAACACCAGCGGGAGGAAGCACCGGGGAGCTGTTTTTT | CASSKKTTPAGGSTGELFF
NA | TRBJ1-1 | NA | TRBV11-2 | TGTGCCAGCAGTACTCAGAGGGCAAACACTGAAGCTTTCTTT | CASSTQRANTEAFF
NA | TRBJ2-3 | TRBD2 | TRBV30 | TGTGCCTGGAGCGAGACTAGCGGGACGCAGTATTTT | CAWSETSGTQYF
few | TRBJ1-4 | TRBD1 | TRBV4-1 | TGCGCCAGCAGAAGTCTGCCGGGACAGGGCCCCCCGGGTGGTGAAAAACTGTTTTTT | CASRSLPGQGPPGGEKLFF
NA | TRBJ2-7 | NA | TRBV5-1 | TGCGCCAGCTTGGGCAGATACGAGCAGTACTTC | CASLGRYEQYF
NA | TRBJ2-5 | NA | TRBV13 | TGTGCCAGCAGCCTTAGGCCAGGAGAGACCCAGTACTTC | CASSLRPGETQYF
once | TRBJ2-1 | TRBD2 | TRBV27 | TGTGCCAGCAGTCTACATCTAGGGGTAGCGGGAAGAAATGAGCAGTTCTTC | CASSLHLGVAGRNEQFF
NA | TRBJ2-1 | NA | TRBV28 | TGTGCCAGCAGTCAATCCCCTCCAGGGTCGCCTACAGATGAGCAGTTCTTC | CASSQSPPGSPTDEQFF
NA | TRBJ2-1 | TRBD1 | TRBV7-9 | TGTGCCAGCAGCGGGGACAGGTCGTTGGACAATGAGCAGTTCTTC | CASSGDRSLDNEQFF
NA | TRBJ2-2 | TRBD1 | TRBV7-6 | TGTGCCAGCAGCTTAGGGACAGGAATTACCTCCGGGGAGCTGTTTTTT | CASSLGTGITSGELFF
NA | TRBJ2-5 | NA | TRBV5-5 | TGTGCCAGCAGCTTGGTACAGCTCTCCGGAGGGCGCGAGGAGACCCAGTACTTC | CASSLVQLSGGREETQYF
NA | TRBJ2-5 | TRBD2 | TRBV5-1 | TGCGCCAGCAGCGAACTAGCGGGAGAGTGGGTAGAGACCCAGTACTTC | CASSELAGEWVETQYF
NA | TRBJ2-1 | TRBD2 | TRBV7-9 | TGTTCCAGCATCCTGACTAGCGTCGATGAGCAGTTCTTC | CSSILTSVDEQFF
NA | TRBJ2-7 | TRBD1 | TRBV5-1 | TGCGCCAGCAGCAACGTCGGGACAGGGGGAAACGAGCAGTACTTC | CASSNVGTGGNEQYF
NA | TRBJ2-3 | TRBD2 | TRBV6-5 | TGTGCCAGCAGTGTAAGACTAGCGGGAGTGGATACGCAGTATTTT | CASSVRLAGVDTQYF
NA | TRBJ2-3 | TRBD2 | TRBV18 | TGTGCCAGCTCACCAACTAGCGGGAGTCGGAGAGATACGCAGTATTTT | CASSPTSGSRRDTQYF
once | TRBJ2-3 | NA | TRBV7-3 | TGTGCCAGTCGTCTTTCGGGGACAGATACGCAGTATTTT | CASRLSGTDTQYF
NA | TRBJ1-2 | TRBD1 | TRBV19 | TGTGCCAGTAAAGAACAGGGGGTGGCCGGCTATGGCTACACCTTC | CASKEQGVAGYGYTF
few | TRBJ1-3 | NA | TRBV7-6 | TGTGCCAGCAGCTTAAACACAGGGTCGGGTGGAAACACCATATATTTT | CASSLNTGSGGNTIYF
NA | TRBJ2-3 | NA | TRBV6-5 | TGTGCCAGCAGTTACGAAACGGGTGGGGATACGCAGTATTTT | CASSYETGGDTQYF
NA | TRBJ2-1 | TRBD2 | TRBV18 | TGTGCCAGCTCACCACGGGAGGGAAGCAATGAGCAGTTCTTC | CASSPREGSNEQFF
NA | TRBJ2-5 | NA | TRBV6-5 | TGTGCCAGCAGTTACTCCAACTCGGGGGTGGAGACCCAGTACTTC | CASSYSNSGVETQYF
NA | TRBJ2-7 | NA | TRBV19 | TGTGCCAGTAGTATAACGGCGGGGACCCCCTACGAGCAGTACTTC | CASSITAGTPYEQYF
NA | TRBJ1-2 | NA | TRBV6-5 | TGTGCCAGCAGTTACTCGATAACGGTCTTGGGCTACACCTTC | CASSYSITVLGYTF
NA | TRBJ2-5 | TRBD2 | TRBV2 | TGTGCCAGCAGTCCCCTCGGCGGGAGGAATGAAGAGACCCAGTACTTC | CASSPLGGRNEETQYF
NA | TRBJ2-3 | TRBD2 | TRBV7-3 | TGTGCCAGCAGCATTACGGGAGGGGAGACAGATACGCAGTATTTT | CASSITGGETDTQYF
few | TRBJ1-1 | NA | TRBV27 | TGTGCCAGCAGTAAAAGACAGTTGAACACTGAAGCTTTCTTT | CASSKRQLNTEAFF
NA | TRBJ2-3 | TRBD2 | TRBV27 | TGTGCCAGCAGTACGGGGGGGACAGATACGCAGTATTTT | CASSTGGTDTQYF
NA | TRBJ1-1 | NA | TRBV29-1 | TGCAGCGTTGAGGGGACGGGGAGGACTGAAGCTTTCTTT | CSVEGTGRTEAFF
NA | TRBJ2-5 | NA | TRBV7-2 | TGTGCCAGCAGCGGCCCGAGGGGGGGGGCAGAGACCCAGTACTTC | CASSGPRGGAETQYF
NA | TRBJ1-2 | NA | TRBV28 | TGTGCCAGCAGTGGACTCCTCTATGGCTACACCTTC | CASSGLLYGYTF